This passage covers 18 T cell receptor beta chains from one sample sequenced in a study of blood T cell repertoires in COVID-19. Data came from immunoSEQ multiplex PCR; TCRdb stores just in-frame clones and leaves some out. The table records roughly 200,000 clones, roughly 90% of them present only once. Sequenced: peripheral blood. The origin of the receptors is a man between 18 and 29 years old with active or convalescent COVID-19.

The V call is TRBV7-8, the J call TRBJ2-1, with 15 bases identical to TRBD2. V was clipped by 7 bases and J by 7 bases; unmatched bases: 17. The CDR3 covers 19 residues. From germline, CDR1 is SGHVS and CDR2 FQNEAQ. The DNA for the CDR3 is TGTGCCAGCACCGGGACGGATAGGACTAGCGGGAGGGCCAGGAATGAGCAGTTCTTC. Protein product: CASTGTDRTSGRARNEQFF.

The chain carries TRBV2 and TRBJ2-2; the D is unclear. The germline CDR1 and CDR2 sequences are SNHLY and FYNNEI. Trimming removed 5 bases from V and 1 base from J, with 8 bases in between. The CDR3 sequence is 14 residues long. The CDR3 coding sequence is TGTGCCAGCAGTCAAGACTTGAACACCGGGGAGCTGTTTTTT. Its protein product is CASSQDLNTGELFF.

This clone was seen only a few times. This CDR3 is CAWSVRSLGLEQYF. The CDR3 DNA follows: TGTGCCTGGAGTGTACGTAGTCTGGGGCTCGAGCAGTACTTC. The chain recombines TRBV30 with TRBJ2-7; the D gene is possibly TRBD1 (5 bases). The V gene lost 0 bases and the J gene lost 6 bases, with 15 bases spanning the gap. The germline V gene encodes CDR1 GTSNPN and CDR2 SVGIG (reference sequence). This CDR3 spans 14 amino acids.

The chain carries TRBV5-1 and TRBJ2-5; 11 nucleotides line up with TRBD2. The length of the CDR3 is 16 residues. The J segment lost 5 bases and the V segment lost 4 bases, leaving 10 bases of the junction unmatched. Germline CDR1 reads SGHRS; CDR2 reads YFSETQ. CDR3 in amino acids: CASSHTSGSVGETQYF. The CDR3 bases are TGCGCCAGCAGCCATACTAGCGGGAGTGTTGGGGAGACCCAGTACTTC. The full variable domain, rest sourced from reference TRBV5-1 and TRBJ2-5, is KAGVTQTPRYLIKTRGQQVTLSCSPISGHRSVSWYQQTPGQGLQFLFEYFSETQRNKGNFPGRFSGRQFSNSRSEMNVSTLELGDSALYLCASSHTSGSVGETQYFGPGTRLLVL.

This clone occurred a few times. CDR3 coding DNA: TGTGCCAGCAGTGTAGGAGTAAACTATGGCTACACCTTC. Protein product: CASSVGVNYGYTF. The rearrangement uses TRBV27 and TRBJ1-2; D gene unclear. Germline V CDR1 and CDR2: MNHEY, SMNVEV (reference sequence). V shed 5 bases and J shed 2 bases, with 9 bases lying between them. The CDR3 totals 13 residues.

The rearrangement uses TRBV12-3 or TRBV12-4 and TRBJ1-1, with D unclear. The V end lost 5 bases, the J end lost 6 bases, and 7 bases lay between the germline ends. The length of the CDR3 is 11 residues. The CDR3 DNA follows: TGTGCCAGCAGTATCATAGCTGAAGCTTTCTTT. Amino acids: CASSIIAEAFF.

The chain is built from TRBV11-2 and TRBJ1-2; D is unclear. The V and J ends lost 0 bases and 8 bases respectively, with 13 bases between them. The CDR3 totals 14 residues. In germline, CDR1 is SGHAT, CDR2 FQNNGV. CDR3 coding DNA: TGTGCCAGCAGCTTAGATCGAGCCGACACCGGCTACACCTTC. This translates into CASSLDRADTGYTF.

This rearrangement joins TRBV27 to TRBJ1-4; TRBD1 matches at 9 bases. The V gene's germline CDR1 is MNHEY and CDR2 SMNVEV (reference sequence). CDR3 size: 15 residues. The V gene end was trimmed by 5 bases and the J gene end by 7 bases; junction bases not matched to a gene: 8. CDR3 region: CASSPGTGYGEKLFF. CDR3 bases: TGTGCCAGCAGTCCGGGGACAGGGTACGGTGAAAAACTGTTTTTT.

This clone was detected only once. V usage is TRBV27 and J usage is TRBJ2-3; D not certain. Trimming stripped 5 bases from V and 0 bases from J, with 12 bases between. The CDR3 consists of 15 residues. Germline V gene sequence: CDR1 MNHEY, CDR2 SMNVEV (reference sequence). The CDR3 coding sequence is TGTGCCAGCAGTCCCACTCGCCTTAGCACAGATACGCAGTATTTT. Its protein product is CASSPTRLSTDTQYF.

The gene calls are TRBV6-5 and TRBJ2-3, with D unresolved. Deletions cut 5 bases from V and 3 bases from J, with 6 bases between. The CDR3 covers 12 residues. CDR1 is MNHEY, CDR2 SVGAGI, per germline. The CDR3 DNA sequence: TGTGCCAGCAGTAAACTGACAGATACGCAGTATTTT. Translated: CASSKLTDTQYF.

The V call is TRBV10-3, the J call TRBJ2-3; D perhaps matches TRBD2 (5 bases). V lost 0 bases and J 8 bases, leaving 9 bases between the germline ends. CDR3 length: 13 residues. Germline V lookup: CDR1 ENHRY, CDR2 SYGVKD. This chain's CDR3 is CAISESRESTQYF. The CDR3 nucleotides are TGTGCCATCAGTGAGTCCCGGGAAAGTACGCAGTATTTT.

The chain combines TRBV5-4 with TRBJ2-1; 7 positions match TRBD1. Trimming removed 1 base from V and 4 bases from J; junction bases left unmatched: 5. The length of the CDR3 is 15 residues. CDR1 SGHNT and CDR2 YYREEE come from the germline V gene (reference sequence). This CDR3 reads CASSLSGGLYNEQFF. The CDR3 coding sequence is TGTGCCAGCAGCTTGTCAGGGGGTTTATACAATGAGCAGTTCTTC.

J is TRBJ2-7 and V is TRBV7-9; 9 bases fit TRBD1. The length of the CDR3 is 15 residues. After removal of 4 bases from V and 1 base from J, the junction contained 5 bases not matched to a gene. CDR1 and CDR2 from the germline V gene are SEHNR and FQNEAQ (reference sequence). CDR3 nucleotides: TGTGCCAGCAGCTGGGGACAGGGTAGGTCCTACGAGCAGTACTTC. Protein: CASSWGQGRSYEQYF.

CDR3 DNA sequence: TGTGCCAGCAGCTTAGCGCATCGAGCGGAGGGGCAGTACTTC. Protein: CASSLAHRAEGQYF. This chain links TRBV7-2 with TRBJ2-7; TRBD2 is a possible D gene (6 bases). This CDR3 has 14 amino acids. The germline V gene has CDR1 SGHTA and CDR2 FQGNSA. The ends were cut back, 0 bases at V and 9 bases at J, with 15 bases in the middle. The entire variable domain, with the rest obtained from reference TRBV7-2 and TRBJ2-7, is as follows: GAGVSQSPSNKVTEKGKDVELRCDPISGHTALYWYRQSLGQGLEFLIYFQGNSAPDKSGLPSDRFSAERTGGSVSTLTIQRTQQEDSAVYLCASSLAHRAEGQYFGPGTRLTVT.

This chain links TRBV7-8 with TRBJ2-2, with 10 nucleotides matching TRBD2. The CDR3 runs to 18 residues. The V segment lost 5 bases and the J segment 7 bases; nucleotides outside the gene matches: 16. The germline V gene encodes CDR1 SGHVS and CDR2 FQNEAQ. Written as DNA, the CDR3 is TGTGCCAGCAGCGAATCGAAACGGGCTAGCGGGAGAGGCGGGGAGCTGTTTTTT. Its protein is CASSESKRASGRGGELFF.

The rearrangement uses TRBV28 and TRBJ1-1; TRBD1 might be the D (6 bases). The CDR3 runs 14 residues. The V gene's germline CDR1 is MDHEN and CDR2 SYDVKM. The V and J ends lost 6 bases and 3 bases respectively, with 14 bases between them. Written as DNA, the CDR3 is TGTGCCAGCAGGAACAGGGTTGACGACACTGAAGCTTTCTTT. The encoded protein is CASRNRVDDTEAFF. The full variable domain, in which reference TRBV28 and TRBJ1-1 provide the parts outside the CDR3, is DVKVTQSSRYLVKRTGEKVFLECVQDMDHENMFWYRQDPGLGLRLIYFSYDVKMKEKGDIPEGYSVSREKKERFSLILESASTNQTSMYLCASRNRVDDTEAFFGQGTRLTVV.

The chain couples TRBV30 to TRBJ1-1; TRBD1 might be the D (5 bases). CDR3 length equals 13 residues. Trimming removed 3 bases from V and 6 bases from J, with 14 bases in between. CDR1 and CDR2 from the germline V gene are GTSNPN and SVGIG (reference sequence). In nucleotides, the CDR3 is TGTGCCTGGAGGCGGGGACGTTCCGCTGAAGCTTTCTTT. The encoded protein is CAWRRGRSAEAFF.

This chain links TRBV10-2 with TRBJ1-2; the D gene is possibly TRBD1 (5 bases). Trimming took off 4 bases at V and 4 bases at J, with 13 bases between the two ends. The CDR3 contains 14 residues. CDR1 is WSHSY and CDR2 is SAAADI in the germline V gene. The chain's CDR3 is CASSGTTVGYGYTF. CDR3 DNA sequence: TGCGCCAGCAGTGGGACAACCGTCGGCTATGGCTACACCTTC.